The rows below give T cell receptor beta chains drawn from one sample of a study of T cells in Graves' hyperthyroidism and ophthalmopathy. TCRdb called the multiplex PCR reads again in MiXCR, with one record for every CDR3 protein. The table shows some 250,000 distinct CDR3 sequences, with about 15% occurring only once. Sequenced material: blood. These receptors came from a woman between 35 and 50 years old with Graves' hyperthyroidism that later progressed to Graves' ophthalmopathy. CDR3s include the opening cysteine and the closing phenylalanine or tryptophan. The D gene is left open where the match is weak. Only some rows state a clone size, as once, few, many or a class for expanded clones.

.,TRBV7-9,.,TRBJ2-3,CASRETPGSGTQYF,TGTGCCAGCAGAGAGACGCCGGGCTCGGGTACGCAGTATTTT
many,TRBV19,.,TRBJ2-3,CASSIGLTRSTDTQYF,TGTGCCAGTAGTATAGGGCTTACTCGCAGCACAGATACGCAGTATTTT
many,TRBV29-1,.,TRBJ2-2,CSVEGGTGELFF,TGCAGCGTGGAGGGGGGCACCGGGGAGCTGTTTTTT
many,TRBV20-1,.,TRBJ1-6,CSAILRGSSYNSPLHF,TGCAGTGCTATTTTAAGGGGGAGCTCCTATAATTCACCCCTCCACTTT
many,TRBV6-2/TRBV6-3,TRBD2,TRBJ2-3,CASTHWALAGGTDTQYF,TGTGCCAGCACCCACTGGGCACTAGCGGGAGGCACAGATACGCAGTATTTT
.,TRBV20-1,.,TRBJ2-1,CSARGPLAGEQFF,TGCAGTGCTAGAGGTCCACTAGCAGGTGAGCAGTTCTTC
.,TRBV20-1,.,TRBJ2-3,CSAPEAPADTQYF,TGCAGTGCCCCTGAGGCCCCCGCAGATACGCAGTATTTT
many,TRBV9,.,TRBJ2-7,CASSPGGEVSYEQYF,TGTGCCAGCAGCCCAGGAGGGGAGGTCTCCTACGAGCAGTACTTC
many,TRBV6-2/TRBV6-3,TRBD2,TRBJ2-1,CASSYSRGRTSGRTRNEQFF,TGTGCCAGCAGTTACTCGAGGGGGAGGACTAGCGGGAGGACTAGGAATGAGCAGTTCTTC
.,TRBV24-1,TRBD1,TRBJ2-1,CATSRDRGGSNEQFF,TGTGCCACCAGTAGGGACAGGGGGGGCTCCAATGAGCAGTTCTTC
many,TRBV15,.,TRBJ2-5,CATSRDRPGRLGETQYF,TGTGCCACCAGCAGAGATCGGCCAGGGCGGTTGGGAGAGACCCAGTACTTC
.,TRBV5-1,.,TRBJ2-1,CASSPGWDRGNEQFF,TGCGCCAGCAGCCCGGGGTGGGACCGGGGGAATGAGCAGTTCTTC
many,TRBV12-3/TRBV12-4,TRBD2,TRBJ2-3,CASTLLAGVPDTQYF,TGTGCCAGCACCCTACTAGCGGGAGTCCCAGATACGCAGTATTTT
many,TRBV5-8,.,TRBJ2-6,CASSLDSGAGANVLTF,TGTGCCAGCAGCTTGGACTCAGGGGCCGGGGCCAACGTCCTGACTTTC
many,TRBV28,.,TRBJ2-7,CATGRDGDYEQYF,TGTGCCACAGGAAGGGACGGAGACTACGAGCAGTACTTC
.,TRBV20-1,.,TRBJ1-5,CSASTSNQPQHF,TGCAGTGCTAGCACCAGTAATCAGCCCCAGCATTTT
many,TRBV11-2,TRBD1,TRBJ1-1,CASSLYRDRETEAFF,TGTGCCAGCAGCTTATATCGGGACAGGGAAACTGAAGCTTTCTTT
many,TRBV28,.,TRBJ2-1,CASSFRGPPYNEQFF,TGTGCCAGCAGTTTCCGGGGGCCGCCCTACAATGAGCAGTTCTTC
many,TRBV2,TRBD2,TRBJ2-1,CASTAGDDNEQFF,TGTGCCAGCACCGCGGGGGATGACAATGAGCAGTTCTTC
many,TRBV9,.,TRBJ2-5,CASGGGGQQETQYF,TGTGCCAGCGGCGGAGGGGGACAGCAAGAGACCCAGTACTTC
few,TRBV28,.,TRBJ1-4,CASSLGDDSRKLFF,TGTGCCAGCAGTTTGGGGGATGACAGCCGCAAACTGTTTTTT
many,TRBV27,TRBD1,TRBJ2-6,CASSSQGASGANVLTF,TGTGCCAGCAGTTCCCAGGGGGCTAGTGGGGCCAACGTCCTGACTTTC
many,TRBV18,.,TRBJ2-3,CASSNMQATRSDTDTQYF,TGTGCCAGCTCCAATATGCAAGCGACTAGATCCGATACAGATACGCAGTATTTT
many,TRBV6-1,.,TRBJ2-3,CASSHSHPGLRRRTDTQYF,TGTGCCAGCAGTCATTCCCATCCGGGACTGAGACGTCGCACAGATACGCAGTATTTT
many,TRBV6-1,TRBD1,TRBJ1-4,CASSGTGGVAKLFF,TGTGCCAGCAGCGGGACAGGAGGAGTAGCAAAACTGTTTTTT
many,TRBV5-1,TRBD2,TRBJ2-3,CASSTFSGSGNTDTQYF,TGCGCCAGCAGCACCTTTAGCGGGAGCGGCAACACAGATACGCAGTATTTT
many,TRBV6-1,TRBD2,TRBJ2-5,CASSLGGRPQETQYF,TGTGCCAGCAGTCTCGGCGGGAGGCCCCAAGAGACCCAGTACTTC
many,TRBV7-2,TRBD2,TRBJ2-7,CASSLAGASGRYEQYF,TGTGCCAGCAGCTTAGCTGGGGCTAGCGGACGCTACGAGCAGTACTTC
many,TRBV27,.,TRBJ2-1,CASSDGLSYNEQFF,TGTGCCAGCAGCGACGGGTTAAGCTACAATGAGCAGTTCTTC
many,TRBV28,.,TRBJ2-7,CASSLSHEQYF,TGTGCCAGCAGTTTATCCCACGAGCAGTACTTC
many,TRBV27,.,TRBJ2-7,CASRLTAGLSPYEQYF,TGTGCCAGCAGACTTACCGCCGGACTATCTCCCTACGAGCAGTACTTC
many,TRBV6-6,TRBD1,TRBJ1-5,CASSSSGQGDNQPQHF,TGTGCCAGCAGTTCCTCGGGACAGGGGGATAATCAGCCCCAGCATTTT
.,TRBV4-1,.,TRBJ1-4,CASSQEEAVATNEKLFF,TGCGCCAGCAGCCAAGAAGAGGCAGTTGCAACTAATGAAAAACTGTTTTTT
many,TRBV19,TRBD1,TRBJ1-1,CASSTPDRVAFF,TGTGCCAGTAGTACCCCGGACAGGGTGGCTTTCTTT
many,TRBV3-1,.,TRBJ2-7,CASSQLVRDEQYF,TGTGCCAGCAGCCAGCTAGTAAGGGACGAGCAGTACTTC
many,TRBV3-1,TRBD2,TRBJ2-5,CASRRLAGEETQYF,TGTGCCAGCAGGCGATTAGCGGGCGAAGAGACCCAGTACTTC
many,TRBV3-1,TRBD2,TRBJ2-1,CASSQDGGLGRNEQFF,TGTGCCAGCAGCCAAGATGGGGGACTAGGACGTAATGAGCAGTTCTTC
many,TRBV12-3/TRBV12-4,.,TRBJ1-5,CASSPGLQNQPQHF,TGTGCCAGCAGTCCCGGCCTCCAGAATCAGCCCCAGCATTTT
many,TRBV7-9,TRBD1,TRBJ2-4,CASSLAGQGNIQYF,TGTGCCAGCAGCTTAGCGGGACAGGGTAACATTCAGTACTTC
many,TRBV11-2,.,TRBJ2-7,CASSLRTAIIYEQYF,TGTGCCAGCAGCTTAAGAACTGCGATCATCTACGAGCAGTACTTC
.,TRBV6-1,TRBD1,TRBJ1-5,CASRIRDRAQPQHF,TGTGCCAGCCGTATCCGGGACAGGGCGCAGCCCCAGCATTTT
few,TRBV5-6,.,TRBJ2-1,CASSLARDPNEQFF,TGTGCCAGCAGCTTGGCCCGGGACCCGAATGAGCAGTTCTTC
many,TRBV11-2,.,TRBJ2-6,CASSLALTAYTSGANVLTF,TGTGCCAGCAGCTTAGCGTTAACCGCGTATACTTCTGGGGCCAACGTCCTGACTTTC
many,TRBV5-1,.,TRBJ1-4,CASSLRGYNEKLFF,TGCGCCAGCAGCTTGCGGGGCTATAATGAAAAACTGTTTTTT